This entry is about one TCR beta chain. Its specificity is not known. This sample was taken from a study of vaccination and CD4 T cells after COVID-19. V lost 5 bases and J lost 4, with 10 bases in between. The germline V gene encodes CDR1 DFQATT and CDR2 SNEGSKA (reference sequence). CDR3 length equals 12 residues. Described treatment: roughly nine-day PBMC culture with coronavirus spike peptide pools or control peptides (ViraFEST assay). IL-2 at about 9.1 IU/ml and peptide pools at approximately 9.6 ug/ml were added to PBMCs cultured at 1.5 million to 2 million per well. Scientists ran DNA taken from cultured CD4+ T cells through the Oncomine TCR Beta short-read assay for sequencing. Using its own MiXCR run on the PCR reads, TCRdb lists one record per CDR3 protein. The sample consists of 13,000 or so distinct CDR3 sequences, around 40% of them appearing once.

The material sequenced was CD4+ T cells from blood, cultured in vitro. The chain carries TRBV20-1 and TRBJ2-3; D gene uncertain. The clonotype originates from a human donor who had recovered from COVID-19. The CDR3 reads CSAQPMADTQYF. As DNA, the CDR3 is TGCAGTGCTCAGCCGATGGCAGATACGCAGTATTTT.